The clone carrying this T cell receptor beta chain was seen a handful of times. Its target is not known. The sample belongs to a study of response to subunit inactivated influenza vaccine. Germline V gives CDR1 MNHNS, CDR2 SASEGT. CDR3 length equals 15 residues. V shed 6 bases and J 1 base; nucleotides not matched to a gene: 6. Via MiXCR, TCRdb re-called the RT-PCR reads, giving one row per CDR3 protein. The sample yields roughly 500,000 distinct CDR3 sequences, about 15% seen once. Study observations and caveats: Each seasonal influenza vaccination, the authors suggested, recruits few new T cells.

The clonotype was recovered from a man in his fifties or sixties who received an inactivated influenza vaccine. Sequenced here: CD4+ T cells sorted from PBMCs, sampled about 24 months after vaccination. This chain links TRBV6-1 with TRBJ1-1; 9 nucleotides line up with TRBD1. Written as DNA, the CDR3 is TGTGCCAGCAGAAGGACAGGGGAGACGAACACTGAAGCTTTCTTT. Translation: CASRRTGETNTEAFF.